Reported below is one T cell receptor (beta chain). Its target is not known. The data derive from a study of cytomegalovirus exposure and HLA in healthy donors. General observations from the study: The study recorded 164 TCR beta chains that were cytomegalovirus-associated.

The PCR ran on 60 Vbeta and 13 Jbeta primers. Assay: immunoSEQ multiplex PCR; the TCRdb copy retains only in-frame clones and omits some. The profile covers over 150,000 clones, with roughly 85% appearing a single time and under 0.95% taken by the ten largest. Germline V CDR1 and CDR2: SEHNR, FQNEAQ (reference sequence). After removal of 11 bases from V and 1 base from J, the junction contained 11 bases not matched to a gene. The CDR3 totals 15 residues. Input material: PBMCs. The TCR was taken from a woman aged 25 to 39 in good health and CMV-seronegative. V is TRBV7-9 and J is TRBJ2-1, with 7 bases fitting TRBD2. The CDR3 is CAPEPLGGSYNEQFF. CDR3 nucleotide sequence: TGTGCCCCTGAGCCGCTGGGGGGGTCCTACAATGAGCAGTTCTTC.